This T cell receptor (beta chain) was identified in a study of Graves' ophthalmopathy and Graves' hyperthyroidism. Study-wide results and limits: Prediction of ophthalmopathy progression reached less than 71% sensitivity and around 76% specificity. Blood was where most expanded thyroid clonotypes above 0.001 frequency also turned up.

This CDR3 has 17 residues. Trimming took 4 bases from V and 1 from J, leaving 16 bases between them. The V gene's germline CDR1 is LGHNA and CDR2 YNFKEQ. RNA transcripts yielded amplified TCR beta CDR3 regions. First-round RT-PCR relied on HTBI primers, and a second-round multiplex PCR came next. TCRdb independently ran MiXCR on the multiplex PCR reads; one entry per CDR3 protein. The table records roughly 1.1 million distinct CDR3 sequences, 35% to 40% of them present only once. If patients had other autoimmune diseases, uncontrolled infections, pregnancy or lactation, they were excluded. There are a few counts of this clonotype. The antigen is not known.

The chain has TRBV4-2 and TRBJ2-2; D is possibly TRBD2 (6 bases). The clonotype comes from an adult man with Graves' hyperthyroidism. The sample comprised peripheral blood or thyroid tissue (not recorded which). CDR3 bases: TGTGCCAGCAGCCCCCGGTCAAGGGAGGTGAACACCGGGGAGCTGTTTTTT. Encoded protein: CASSPRSREVNTGELFF.